This TCR beta chain was recorded in a study of T cells after yellow fever vaccination. Overall study: With SMART-Seq v4 Ultra Low Input, the fractions containing low cell numbers were prepared.

Study-wide results and limits: FACS-sorted repertoires could harbor abundant contaminating bulk-population clonotypes. Shared CD4/CD8 clonotypes were a small share, likely from convergent recombination.

Universal primer sites and UMIs were introduced during 5'RACE template-switching synthesis of TCR cDNA. TCRdb ran MiXCR on the 5' RACE reads and lists one entry per CDR3 protein. The table has 350,000 to 450,000 distinct CDR3 sequences, around 6.5% seen once; the top ten hold about 15%. This CDR3 has 19 amino acids. The germline V gene encodes CDR1 LNHDA and CDR2 SQIVND (reference sequence). V lost 5 bases and J 0 bases, leaving 24 bases between the germline ends. This clonotype was counted many times. Its target is unknown. The sequenced sample was PBMCs, obtained 5 days after the yellow fever booster vaccination. J is TRBJ2-3 and V is TRBV19; a weak D match, TRBD1 (5 bases). The receptor comes from a man under 40 who received the YFV17D yellow fever vaccine. CDR3 coding DNA: TGTGCCAGTAGTCTGGGGCCCGACAGCAAGAGCTCTAGCACAGATACGCAGTATTTT. It codes for CASSLGPDSKSSSTDTQYF.